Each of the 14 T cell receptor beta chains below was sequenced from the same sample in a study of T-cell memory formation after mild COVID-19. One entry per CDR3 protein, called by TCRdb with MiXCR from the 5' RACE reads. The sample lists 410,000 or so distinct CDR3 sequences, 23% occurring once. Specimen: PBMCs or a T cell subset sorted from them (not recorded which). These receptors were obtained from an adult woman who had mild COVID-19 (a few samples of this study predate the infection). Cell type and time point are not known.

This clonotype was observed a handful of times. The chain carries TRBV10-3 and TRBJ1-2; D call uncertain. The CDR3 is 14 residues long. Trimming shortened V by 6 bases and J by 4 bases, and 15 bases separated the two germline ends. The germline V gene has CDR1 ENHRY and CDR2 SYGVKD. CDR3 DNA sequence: TGTGCCATCAGCTTAGACCCGGGCCCCTATGGCTACACCTTC. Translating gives CAISLDPGPYGYTF.

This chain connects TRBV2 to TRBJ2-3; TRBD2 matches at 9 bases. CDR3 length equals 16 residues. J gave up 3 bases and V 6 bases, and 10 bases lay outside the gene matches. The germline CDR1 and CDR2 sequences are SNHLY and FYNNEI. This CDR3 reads CASSAISGGRTDTQYF. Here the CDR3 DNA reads TGTGCCAGCAGCGCGATCAGCGGGGGGCGAACAGATACGCAGTATTTT.

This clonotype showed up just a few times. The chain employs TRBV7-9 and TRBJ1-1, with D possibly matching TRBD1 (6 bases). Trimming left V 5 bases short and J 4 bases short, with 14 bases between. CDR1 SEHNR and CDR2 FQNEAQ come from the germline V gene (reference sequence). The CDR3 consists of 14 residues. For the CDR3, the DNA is TGTGCCAGCAGCGTCGAGGGGGGAAGCACTGAAGCTTTCTTT. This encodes CASSVEGGSTEAFF.

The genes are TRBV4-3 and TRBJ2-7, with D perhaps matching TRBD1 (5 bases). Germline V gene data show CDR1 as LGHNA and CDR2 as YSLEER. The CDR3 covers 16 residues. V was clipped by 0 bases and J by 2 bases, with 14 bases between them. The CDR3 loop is CASSQESSRATYEQYF. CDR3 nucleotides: TGCGCCAGCAGCCAAGAAAGCAGCAGGGCTACCTACGAGCAGTACTTC.

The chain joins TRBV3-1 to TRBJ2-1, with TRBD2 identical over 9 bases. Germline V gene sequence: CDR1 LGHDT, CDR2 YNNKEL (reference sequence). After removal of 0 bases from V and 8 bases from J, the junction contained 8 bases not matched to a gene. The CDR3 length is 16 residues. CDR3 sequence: CASSQEGGLAIDEQFF. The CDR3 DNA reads TGTGCCAGCAGCCAAGAGGGCGGACTAGCGATCGATGAGCAGTTCTTC.

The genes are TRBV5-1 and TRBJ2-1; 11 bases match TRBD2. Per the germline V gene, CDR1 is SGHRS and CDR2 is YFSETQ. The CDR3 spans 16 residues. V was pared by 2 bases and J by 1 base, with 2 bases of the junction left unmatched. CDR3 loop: CASSFTSGGSYNEQFF. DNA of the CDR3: TGCGCCAGCAGCTTTACTAGCGGGGGTTCCTACAATGAGCAGTTCTTC.

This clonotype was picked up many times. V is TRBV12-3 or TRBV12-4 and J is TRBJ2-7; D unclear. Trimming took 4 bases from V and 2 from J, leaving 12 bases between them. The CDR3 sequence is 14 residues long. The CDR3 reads CASSSPDRAYEQYF. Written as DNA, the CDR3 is TGTGCCAGCAGTTCACCGGACCGAGCCTACGAGCAGTACTTC.

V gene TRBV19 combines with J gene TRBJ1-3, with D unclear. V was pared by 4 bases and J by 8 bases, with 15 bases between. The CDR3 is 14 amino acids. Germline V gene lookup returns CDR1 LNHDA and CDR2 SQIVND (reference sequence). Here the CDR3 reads CASSTTTQVDTIYF. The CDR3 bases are TGTGCCAGTAGTACAACGACCCAAGTGGACACCATATATTTT.

Here the CDR3 DNA reads TGTGCCTGGAGCGAGCAGGGGGCACAGGGCTACACCTTC. Protein: CAWSEQGAQGYTF. The rearrangement joins TRBV30 to TRBJ1-2; TRBD1 matches 8 bases. V lost 3 bases and J lost 8; bases outside the gene matches: 8. The length of the CDR3 is 13 residues. Germline values: CDR1 GTSNPN, CDR2 SVGIG (reference sequence).

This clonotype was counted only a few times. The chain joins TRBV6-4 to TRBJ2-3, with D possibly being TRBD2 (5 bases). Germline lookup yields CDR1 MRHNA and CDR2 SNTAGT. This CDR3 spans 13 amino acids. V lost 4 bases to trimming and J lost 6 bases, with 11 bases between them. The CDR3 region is CASSVEREDTQYF. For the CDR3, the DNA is TGTGCCAGCAGTGTGGAGAGGGAGGATACGCAGTATTTT.

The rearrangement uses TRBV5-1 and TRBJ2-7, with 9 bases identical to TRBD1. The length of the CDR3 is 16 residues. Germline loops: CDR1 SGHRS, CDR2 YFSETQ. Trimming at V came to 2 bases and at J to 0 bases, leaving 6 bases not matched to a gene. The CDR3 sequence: CASSLHRDRVSYEQYF. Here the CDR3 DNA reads TGCGCCAGCAGCTTACACCGGGACAGGGTCTCCTACGAGCAGTACTTC. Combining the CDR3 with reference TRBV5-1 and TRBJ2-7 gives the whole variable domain KAGVTQTPRYLIKTRGQQVTLSCSPISGHRSVSWYQQTPGQGLQFLFEYFSETQRNKGNFPGRFSGRQFSNSRSEMNVSTLELGDSALYLCASSLHRDRVSYEQYFGPGTRLTVT.

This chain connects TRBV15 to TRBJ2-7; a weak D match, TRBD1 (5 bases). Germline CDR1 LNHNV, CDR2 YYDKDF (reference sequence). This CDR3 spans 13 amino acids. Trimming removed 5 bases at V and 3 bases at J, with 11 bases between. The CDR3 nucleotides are TGTGCCACCAGCCCGGACACTGTCTACGAGCAGTACTTC. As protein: CATSPDTVYEQYF.

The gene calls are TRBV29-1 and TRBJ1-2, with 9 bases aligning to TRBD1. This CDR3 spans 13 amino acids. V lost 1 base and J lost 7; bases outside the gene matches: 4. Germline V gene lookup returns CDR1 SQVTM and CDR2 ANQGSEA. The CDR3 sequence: CSVEGTGVGGYTF. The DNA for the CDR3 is TGCAGCGTTGAAGGGACAGGGGTGGGTGGCTACACCTTC. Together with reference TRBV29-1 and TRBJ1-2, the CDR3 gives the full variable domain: SAVISQKPSRDICQRGTSLTIQCQVDSQVTMMFWYRQQPGQSLTLIATANQGSEATYESGFVIDKFPISRPNLTFSTLTVSNMSPEDSSIYLCSVEGTGVGGYTFGSGTRLTVV.

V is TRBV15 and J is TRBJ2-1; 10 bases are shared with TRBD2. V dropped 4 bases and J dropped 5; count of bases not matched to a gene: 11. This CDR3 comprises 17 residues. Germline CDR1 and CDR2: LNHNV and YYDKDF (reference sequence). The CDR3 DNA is TGTGCCACCAGCACTACTATAGCGGGGGGCACGAACAATGAGCAGTTCTTC. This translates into CATSTTIAGGTNNEQFF.